A selection of T cell receptor beta chains follows, all from one sample in a study of CD8 T cells in Susac syndrome. Each CDR3 protein gets one entry after TCRdb re-called the immunoSEQ multiplex PCR reads with MiXCR. The sample records under 200,000 distinct CDR3 sequences, 85% to 95% being singletons. Sequencing was carried out using CD4+ T cells from PBMCs. Receptors were obtained from a human donor in good health. Each CDR3 is given with its conserved first and last residue. The order of the fields is CDR3 DNA, CDR3 protein, J gene, V gene, D gene, clone size, CDR3 length. The D gene is left open where the match is weak. Clone size appears in some rows only: once, few, many, or a class for an expanded clone.

DNA: TGTGCCTGGAGTGCGGGTCCTACTATGAACACTGAAGCTTTCTTT; CDR3: CAWSAGPTMNTEAFF; J: TRBJ1-1; V: TRBV30; D: NA; size: NA; length: 15
DNA: TGTGCCAGCAGCGCAGGGACAGGGGGAGGATTATATGGCTACACCTTC; CDR3: CASSAGTGGGLYGYTF; J: TRBJ1-2; V: TRBV9; D: TRBD1; size: NA; length: 16
DNA: TGTGCCACCAGTGATCCCCGGACAGGGGGGGACACAGATACGCAGTATTTT; CDR3: CATSDPRTGGDTDTQYF; J: TRBJ2-3; V: TRBV24-1; D: TRBD1; size: once; length: 17
DNA: TGTGCCAGTAGTATCGGGTGGCGGCAGGGTGGTCAGCCCCAGCATTTT; CDR3: CASSIGWRQGGQPQHF; J: TRBJ1-5; V: TRBV19; D: NA; size: NA; length: 16
DNA: TGTGCCAGCAGCCGACCCCCAGGGACCATGGCAGATACGCAGTATTTT; CDR3: CASSRPPGTMADTQYF; J: TRBJ2-3; V: TRBV7-2; D: NA; size: NA; length: 16
DNA: TGTGCCAGCAGCCCATCCCGACAGGGCTTCGGAGAGACCCAGTACTTC; CDR3: CASSPSRQGFGETQYF; J: TRBJ2-5; V: TRBV5-4; D: TRBD1; size: NA; length: 16
DNA: TGCAGTTCTGGCGCGTGGCGGGAAAGCTCCTACGAGCAGTACTTC; CDR3: CSSGAWRESSYEQYF; J: TRBJ2-7; V: TRBV20-1; D: NA; size: once; length: 15
DNA: TGTGCCACCAGCAAAGACAGGGCTGAGGAGACCCAGTACTTC; CDR3: CATSKDRAEETQYF; J: TRBJ2-5; V: TRBV15; D: TRBD1; size: NA; length: 14
DNA: TGTGCCAGCAGCCGAACTAGCGGGGATCTACAAACCCAGGATACGCAGTATTTT; CDR3: CASSRTSGDLQTQDTQYF; J: TRBJ2-3; V: TRBV7-9; D: TRBD2; size: NA; length: 18
DNA: TGCAGTGCTCTACCCAGAGAGACCCAGTACTTC; CDR3: CSALPRETQYF; J: TRBJ2-5; V: TRBV20-1; D: NA; size: NA; length: 11
DNA: TGCAGTTCTATAGGACAGGAATACAATGAGCAGTTCTTC; CDR3: CSSIGQEYNEQFF; J: TRBJ2-1; V: TRBV20-1; D: TRBD1; size: NA; length: 13
DNA: TGTGCGCTTACAGGGCATGACAATGAGCAGTTCTTC; CDR3: CALTGHDNEQFF; J: TRBJ2-1; V: TRBV10-3; D: NA; size: NA; length: 12
DNA: TGTGCCACCGGGTACACCGGGGAGCTGTTTTTT; CDR3: CATGYTGELFF; J: TRBJ2-2; V: TRBV24-1; D: NA; size: NA; length: 11
DNA: TGTGCCAGCAGCAAGACTGGGATGTCACCCCTCCACTTT; CDR3: CASSKTGMSPLHF; J: TRBJ1-6; V: TRBV12-3/TRBV12-4; D: NA; size: NA; length: 13
DNA: TGTGCCAGCAGTGAAGCCGGGACCCCTGAAGCTTTCTTT; CDR3: CASSEAGTPEAFF; J: TRBJ1-1; V: TRBV25-1; D: NA; size: NA; length: 13
DNA: TGCGCCAGCAGCTTCGGACCTAGCGGAGATACGCAGTATTTT; CDR3: CASSFGPSGDTQYF; J: TRBJ2-3; V: TRBV5-1; D: TRBD2; size: NA; length: 14
DNA: TGTGCCAGCTCTCACGACGGGACAGGAGCCAACGTCCTGACTTTC; CDR3: CASSHDGTGANVLTF; J: TRBJ2-6; V: TRBV18; D: TRBD1; size: NA; length: 15
DNA: TGTGCCAGCACAACCGAACAGGAGACTCCCATATATTTT; CDR3: CASTTEQETPIYF; J: TRBJ1-3; V: TRBV3-1; D: NA; size: NA; length: 13
DNA: TGCAGTGCTAGAGATCTGACGCGAGGGTCCTATGGCTACACCTTC; CDR3: CSARDLTRGSYGYTF; J: TRBJ1-2; V: TRBV20-1; D: NA; size: NA; length: 15
DNA: TGCAGCGAAATATCGACCCAAGAGACCCAGTACTTC; CDR3: CSEISTQETQYF; J: TRBJ2-5; V: TRBV29-1; D: NA; size: once; length: 12
DNA: TGCAGTGCTAGATCCTTGGGCAGCCTTCAAGAGACCCAGTACTTC; CDR3: CSARSLGSLQETQYF; J: TRBJ2-5; V: TRBV20-1; D: NA; size: NA; length: 15
DNA: TGCAGTGCCCCCAGAGGCGCCAACTATGGCTACACCTTC; CDR3: CSAPRGANYGYTF; J: TRBJ1-2; V: TRBV20-1; D: NA; size: NA; length: 13
DNA: TGTGCCACCAGTGATCAACAGGGATCCAACAATGAGCAGTTCTTC; CDR3: CATSDQQGSNNEQFF; J: TRBJ2-1; V: TRBV24-1; D: NA; size: NA; length: 15
DNA: TGCGCCAGCAGTCAAACAGGGCAAGGTGGTTCACCCCTCCACTTT; CDR3: CASSQTGQGGSPLHF; J: TRBJ1-6; V: TRBV23-1; D: NA; size: once; length: 15
DNA: TGTGCCAGCAGCCCCATTTTGACCTCGAGCGGAAACATTCAGTACTTC; CDR3: CASSPILTSSGNIQYF; J: TRBJ2-4; V: TRBV6-1; D: NA; size: NA; length: 16
DNA: TGTGCCAGCAGCCTAAACGGGAGATACGAGCAGTACTTC; CDR3: CASSLNGRYEQYF; J: TRBJ2-7; V: TRBV3-1; D: NA; size: NA; length: 13
DNA: TGTGCCACCAGTGATGTCCTCCAAGAGACCCAGTACTTC; CDR3: CATSDVLQETQYF; J: TRBJ2-5; V: TRBV24-1; D: NA; size: NA; length: 13
DNA: TGTGCCAGCAGTTTAGACGCTGAAGCTTTCTTT; CDR3: CASSLDAEAFF; J: TRBJ1-1; V: TRBV12-3/TRBV12-4; D: NA; size: NA; length: 11
DNA: TGCAGTGCTAGGGTACATTGGGACGGGGAGCTGTTTTTT; CDR3: CSARVHWDGELFF; J: TRBJ2-2; V: TRBV20-1; D: NA; size: NA; length: 13
DNA: TGCAGTGCTAAACAGGGGTCGAGCTCCTACAATGAGCAGTTCTTC; CDR3: CSAKQGSSSYNEQFF; J: TRBJ2-1; V: TRBV20-1; D: TRBD1; size: NA; length: 15
DNA: TGTGCCAGCAGCGTAGGATCTGGCGCTGGCTCTGGAAACACCATATATTTT; CDR3: CASSVGSGAGSGNTIYF; J: TRBJ1-3; V: TRBV9; D: NA; size: NA; length: 17
DNA: TGCGCCAGCAGCCAAGGAACTACCCAAGAGACCCAGTACTTC; CDR3: CASSQGTTQETQYF; J: TRBJ2-5; V: TRBV4-1; D: NA; size: NA; length: 14
DNA: TGTGCCAGCAGTGCCGGACAGAGCCAGCCCCAGCATTTT; CDR3: CASSAGQSQPQHF; J: TRBJ1-5; V: TRBV2; D: NA; size: NA; length: 13
DNA: TGCGCCAGCAGCTTGTACGGGCTTCGTGGCTACACCTTC; CDR3: CASSLYGLRGYTF; J: TRBJ1-2; V: TRBV5-1; D: NA; size: NA; length: 13
DNA: TGTGCCAGCAGCTTTAATAGCGGGGGGACAAGCACAGATACGCAGTATTTT; CDR3: CASSFNSGGTSTDTQYF; J: TRBJ2-3; V: TRBV5-4; D: TRBD2; size: NA; length: 17
DNA: TGTGCCAGCAGAGCGCGGACTTCAGGGGCGAAAGATACGCAGTATTTT; CDR3: CASRARTSGAKDTQYF; J: TRBJ2-3; V: TRBV2; D: NA; size: NA; length: 16
DNA: TGCAGCGTGAGCCGACAGGGGTTGGTCGAGCAGTACTTC; CDR3: CSVSRQGLVEQYF; J: TRBJ2-7; V: TRBV29-1; D: TRBD1; size: NA; length: 13
DNA: TGTGCCAGCAGCCAACCAGGGGCCGGCTATGGCTACACCTTC; CDR3: CASSQPGAGYGYTF; J: TRBJ1-2; V: TRBV3-1; D: NA; size: NA; length: 14
DNA: TGTGCCTGGAGGTGGTGGGACACTGAAGCTTTCTTT; CDR3: CAWRWWDTEAFF; J: TRBJ1-1; V: TRBV30; D: NA; size: NA; length: 12
DNA: TGTGCCAGCAGCCGGGCCGGGACTAGCGGCCAAGAGACCCAGTACTTC; CDR3: CASSRAGTSGQETQYF; J: TRBJ2-5; V: TRBV3-1; D: TRBD2; size: NA; length: 16
DNA: TGTGCCAGCAGCGCGGACAGGGCAGATACGCAGTATTTT; CDR3: CASSADRADTQYF; J: TRBJ2-3; V: TRBV6-5; D: TRBD1; size: NA; length: 13
DNA: TGTGCCAGCACCTCTACCTTCACAGATACGCAGTATTTT; CDR3: CASTSTFTDTQYF; J: TRBJ2-3; V: TRBV14; D: NA; size: NA; length: 13
DNA: TGTGCCAGCACGGGCATCGGGGGCTACACCTTC; CDR3: CASTGIGGYTF; J: TRBJ1-2; V: TRBV25-1; D: NA; size: once; length: 11
DNA: TGCAGTGCTAGAGATCCCCAGCAGGGGTGGGAGGACGAGCAGTACTTC; CDR3: CSARDPQQGWEDEQYF; J: TRBJ2-7; V: TRBV20-1; D: NA; size: NA; length: 16
DNA: TGTGCCAGCAGCTTAGCCAACTATGGCTACACCTTC; CDR3: CASSLANYGYTF; J: TRBJ1-2; V: TRBV11-2; D: NA; size: once; length: 12
DNA: TGTGCCAGCAGCTTAGACAGGGGTTTGGCGGAAGCTTTCTTT; CDR3: CASSLDRGLAEAFF; J: TRBJ1-1; V: TRBV7-9; D: TRBD1; size: NA; length: 14
DNA: TGCGCCAGCAGCTTGCGGACCGGGGCGAATGAGCAGTTCTTC; CDR3: CASSLRTGANEQFF; J: TRBJ2-1; V: TRBV5-1; D: NA; size: NA; length: 14
DNA: TGTGCCAGCAGTTACGCAGGCGTCGGGCAGCCCCAGCATTTT; CDR3: CASSYAGVGQPQHF; J: TRBJ1-5; V: TRBV6-5; D: NA; size: NA; length: 14
DNA: TGCAGCGTTTATCAACAGGAAACCTACGAGCAGTACTTC; CDR3: CSVYQQETYEQYF; J: TRBJ2-7; V: TRBV29-1; D: NA; size: NA; length: 13
DNA: TGTGCCAGCAGCGTATATTTAGGCGCCGGGGAGCTGTTTTTT; CDR3: CASSVYLGAGELFF; J: TRBJ2-2; V: TRBV11-2; D: NA; size: NA; length: 14
DNA: TGTGCCAGCAGCCACGGACAGATTTGGGAGCCCCAGCATTTT; CDR3: CASSHGQIWEPQHF; J: TRBJ1-5; V: TRBV3-1; D: NA; size: NA; length: 14